This passage covers 12 T cell receptor beta chains from one sample sequenced in a study of T cell responses to AZD1222 COVID-19 vaccine. The protocol was immunoSEQ multiplex PCR, while the TCRdb copy is restricted to in-frame clones and leaves out a portion. The sample has 120,000 or so clones, about 79% seen once; the top ten hold roughly a quarter. Sequenced material: peripheral blood, taken 28 days after the second AZD1222 dose. These receptors were taken from an adult who received the AZD1222 COVID-19 vaccine.

The chain recombines TRBV7-2 with TRBJ2-7; D might be TRBD1 (5 bases). Trimming left V 5 bases short and J 3 bases short, with 11 bases between. The germline V gene has CDR1 SGHTA and CDR2 FQGNSA. This CDR3 region has 13 residues. CDR3 residues: CASSRTQVYEQYF. The CDR3 nucleotides are TGTGCCAGCAGCCGGACACAAGTCTACGAGCAGTACTTC. Using reference TRBV7-2 and TRBJ2-7 for the parts outside the CDR3, the full variable domain is GAGVSQSPSNKVTEKGKDVELRCDPISGHTALYWYRQSLGQGLEFLIYFQGNSAPDKSGLPSDRFSAERTGGSVSTLTIQRTQQEDSAVYLCASSRTQVYEQYFGPGTRLTVT.

The chain employs TRBV25-1 and TRBJ1-5; D gene ambiguous. Per germline, CDR1 MGHDK and CDR2 SYGVNS. The V end was cut by 5 bases, the J end by 7 bases, with 9 bases between. The CDR3 has 12 amino acids. CDR3 in amino acids: CASSKGFQPQHF. For the CDR3, the DNA is TGTGCCAGCAGTAAAGGGTTCCAGCCCCAGCATTTT.

The V call is TRBV7-2, the J call TRBJ1-1, with 7 bases lining up with TRBD1. Losses at the gene ends were 5 bases for V and 4 bases for J; bases not matched to a gene: 7. This CDR3 contains 14 residues. In germline, CDR1 is SGHTA, CDR2 FQGNSA. The CDR3 loop reads CASSPRDSLTEAFF. Here the CDR3 DNA reads TGTGCCAGCAGCCCCCGGGACAGCCTCACTGAAGCTTTCTTT.

The table lists this clone with a count of one. V and J are TRBV6-5 and TRBJ2-7, with 12 bases matching TRBD1. The CDR3 has 16 residues. Germline V gene data show CDR1 as MNHEY and CDR2 as SVGAGI. Unmatched junction bases numbered 7, after V lost 2 bases and J lost 5 bases. The CDR3 DNA follows: TGTGCCAGCAGTTACAGAGGGACAGGGGGCAGGCACGAGCAGTACTTC. This translates into CASSYRGTGGRHEQYF.

This clone is medium-sized in the sample. This sequence joins TRBV7-8 and TRBJ2-7; no definite D call. Per the germline V gene, CDR1 is SGHVS and CDR2 is FQNEAQ. V shed 4 bases and J shed 3 bases, with 10 bases lying between them. The CDR3 length is 13 residues. CDR3 loop: CASSSNTGYEQYF. DNA for the CDR3: TGTGCCAGCAGCTCAAATACCGGCTACGAGCAGTACTTC.

The chain uses TRBV27 and TRBJ2-7; D ambiguous. V lost 8 bases and J 2 bases, leaving 13 bases between the germline ends. The CDR3 sequence is 13 residues long. CDR1 MNHEY and CDR2 SMNVEV come from the germline V gene (reference sequence). CDR3 DNA: TGTGCCAGCCGACCCCCAGCCGCCTACGAGCAGTACTTC. Amino acids: CASRPPAAYEQYF.

The V gene is TRBV11-3, the J gene TRBJ2-3; D is perhaps TRBD1 or TRBD2 (5 bases each). V lost 5 bases and J lost 1, with 19 bases in between. CDR3 length: 17 residues. CDR1 and CDR2 from the germline V gene are SGHNT and YENEEA. This CDR3 reads CASSPGTGTEGTDTQYF. The DNA for the CDR3 is TGTGCCAGCAGCCCAGGCACCGGGACCGAAGGCACAGATACGCAGTATTTT.

The V call is TRBV10-3, the J call TRBJ1-1, with 8 bases aligning to TRBD1. The CDR3 extends over 13 amino acids. From germline, CDR1 is ENHRY and CDR2 SYGVKD. With 7 bases clipped from V and 4 bases from J, the junction kept 5 bases outside the gene matches. The CDR3 is CAINKDRGTEAFF. CDR3 nucleotides: TGTGCCATCAATAAAGACAGGGGCACTGAAGCTTTCTTT.

This sequence joins TRBV19 and TRBJ1-5; the D is unclear. CDR1 LNHDA and CDR2 SQIVND come from the germline V gene (reference sequence). CDR3 length: 14 residues. Trimming removed 3 bases at V and 5 bases at J, with 11 bases between. CDR3 region: CASSIRLSYQPQHF. For the CDR3, the DNA is TGTGCCAGTAGTATCCGGTTATCTTATCAGCCCCAGCATTTT.

V is TRBV28 and J is TRBJ2-1; no firm D call. With 2 bases removed from V and 4 bases from J, the gap between germline ends came to 9 bases. CDR1 MDHEN and CDR2 SYDVKM come from the germline V gene. The CDR3 has 14 residues. CDR3 in DNA: TGTGCCAGCAGTTTAATGACTGTTTACAATGAGCAGTTCTTC. It translates to CASSLMTVYNEQFF.

The V call is TRBV11-3, the J call TRBJ2-5; either TRBD1 or TRBD2 may fit D (5 bases each). The germline CDR1 and CDR2 sequences are SGHNT and YENEEA. CDR3 length: 16 amino acids. Trimming left V 5 bases short and J 4 bases short, with 20 bases between. Here the CDR3 DNA reads TGTGCCAGCAGCGTCCCGGGACCTCAAAGCCGAGAGACCCAGTACTTC. Translated, it gives CASSVPGPQSRETQYF.

The chain links TRBV7-6 to TRBJ2-1; D remains ambiguous. The V gene lost 2 bases and the J gene lost 4 bases, with 21 bases spanning the gap. The CDR3 runs 18 residues. In germline, CDR1 is SGHVS, CDR2 FNYEAQ. The CDR3 nucleotides read TGTGCCAGCAGCTTAAGGTTGCCTACCCCATTTGAATACAATGAGCAGTTCTTC. Translation: CASSLRLPTPFEYNEQFF.